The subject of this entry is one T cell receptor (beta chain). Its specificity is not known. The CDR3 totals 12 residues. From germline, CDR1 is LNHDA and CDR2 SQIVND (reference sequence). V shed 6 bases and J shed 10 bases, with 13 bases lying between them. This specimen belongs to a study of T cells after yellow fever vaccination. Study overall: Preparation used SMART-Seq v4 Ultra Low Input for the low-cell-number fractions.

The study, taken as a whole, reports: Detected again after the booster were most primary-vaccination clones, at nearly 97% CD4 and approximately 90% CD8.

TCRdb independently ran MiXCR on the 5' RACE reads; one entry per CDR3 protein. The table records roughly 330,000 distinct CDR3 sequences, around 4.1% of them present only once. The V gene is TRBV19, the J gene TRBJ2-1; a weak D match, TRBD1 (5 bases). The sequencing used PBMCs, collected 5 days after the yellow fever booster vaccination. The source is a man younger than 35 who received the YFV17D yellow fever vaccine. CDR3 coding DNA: TGTGCCAGTAGGGCAGGGTATAGGGAGCAGTTCTTC. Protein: CASRAGYREQFF.